These 3 T cell receptor beta chains share one sample of origin, sequenced in a study of neurological immune-mediated disorders. TCRdb redid the calling of the 5' RACE reads with MiXCR, one entry per CDR3 protein. The table includes 70,000 or so distinct CDR3 sequences, about 3% detected once. Specimen: PBMCs. These receptors originate from a woman aged 45-59 years with multiple sclerosis.

This clonotype was counted ten times or more. V is TRBV20-1 and J is TRBJ2-3, with 10 bases aligning to TRBD2. The CDR3 loop spans 15 amino acids. The ends lost 4 bases at V and 3 bases at J; junction bases unmatched: 7. Germline V gives CDR1 DFQATT, CDR2 SNEGSKA (reference sequence). CDR3 sequence: CSAIPSGRFTDTQYF. CDR3 in DNA: TGCAGTGCTATCCCTAGCGGGAGATTTACAGATACGCAGTATTTT.

Ten or more counts support this clonotype. The chain combines TRBV5-1 with TRBJ1-1; D uncertain. The CDR3 is 13 residues long. Germline V gene data show CDR1 as SGHRS and CDR2 as YFSETQ. V lost 1 base and J lost 2, with 6 bases in between. The CDR3 nucleotides are TGCGCCAGCAGCTTGAATCAAAACACTGAAGCTTTCTTT. Translated: CASSLNQNTEAFF.

This clonotype has more than one count but fewer than ten. It may be a read error: a sequence one base away is much more abundant. This chain links TRBV28 with TRBJ1-6, with D possibly TRBD1 on 6 matching bases. The CDR3 consists of 15 residues. Germline V CDR1 and CDR2: MDHEN, SYDVKM. CDR3 region: CASSSYGQSNSHLHF. DNA of the CDR3: TGTGCCAGCAGTTCATACGGACAGTCCAATTCACACCTCCACTTT.